Listed below are T cell receptor beta chains from one sample, sequenced in a study of OX40 agonist ivuxolimab in advanced cancers. Data came from immunoSEQ multiplex PCR; TCRdb stores just in-frame clones and leaves some out. In the table there are about 40,000 clones, around 89% of which are singletons. The material was CD4+ or CD8+ T cells sorted from blood, obtained in a trial of the OX40 agonist ivuxolimab. The receptor set was obtained from an adult with an advanced solid tumor such as melanoma, head and neck, liver or kidney cancer. The CDR3 runs from the conserved cysteine through the conserved F or W. The order of the fields is J gene, D gene, CDR3 length, V gene, clone size, CDR3 protein, CDR3 DNA. A D gene is named only where the DNA matches it firmly. Size is omitted from some rows. Given values are once, few, many or a class for expanded clones.

>TRBJ2-6|NA|13|TRBV4-2|NA
CASSRSGANVLTF
TGTGCCAGCAGCCGGAGTGGGGCCAACGTCCTGACTTTC
>TRBJ2-3|NA|17|TRBV5-8|few
CASSFLDDRYSTDTQYF
TGTGCCAGCAGCTTCCTTGATGACAGATATAGCACAGATACGCAGTATTTT
>TRBJ1-2|NA|13|TRBV29-1|NA
CSVDNRVGDGYTF
TGCAGCGTTGACAACCGTGTCGGGGATGGCTACACCTTC
>TRBJ1-5|NA|15|TRBV7-9|few
CASSLTSGDNQPQHF
TGTGCCAGCAGCTTAACGTCAGGAGACAATCAGCCCCAGCATTTT
>TRBJ2-7|NA|15|TRBV18|NA
CASSPYPGEVTEQYF
TGTGCCAGCTCACCTTACCCCGGGGAGGTCACCGAGCAGTACTTC
>TRBJ2-2|NA|14|TRBV6-5|NA
CASSYYRVTGELFF
TGTGCCAGCAGTTACTACAGGGTTACCGGGGAGCTGTTTTTT
>TRBJ1-4|TRBD1|14|TRBV14|NA
CAGNYQGAGEKLFF
TGTGCCGGCAATTATCAGGGGGCAGGGGAAAAACTGTTTTTT
>TRBJ1-3|NA|15|TRBV2|NA
CASSGEAGNGNTIYF
TGTGCCAGCAGCGGGGAGGCAGGGAATGGAAACACCATATATTTT
>TRBJ1-2|NA|14|TRBV6-5|NA
CASSSGTDSYGYTF
TGTGCCAGCAGTTCGGGGACTGATTCCTATGGCTACACCTTC
>TRBJ1-5|NA|17|TRBV28|NA
CASSPPRFAGFDQPQHF
TGTGCCAGCAGCCCCCCGAGGTTCGCGGGGTTTGATCAGCCCCAGCATTTT
>TRBJ1-2|NA|15|TRBV27|NA
CASSSYRETLYGYTF
TGTGCCAGCAGTTCGTACAGGGAAACCCTCTATGGCTACACCTTC
>TRBJ2-7|TRBD1|16|TRBV7-2|NA
CASSSAGGQGAREQYF
TGTGCCAGCAGCTCAGCGGGGGGACAGGGGGCCAGGGAGCAGTACTTC
>TRBJ2-5|NA|14|TRBV4-2|NA
CASSPGGPQETQYF
TGTGCCAGCAGCCCAGGAGGCCCCCAAGAGACCCAGTACTTC
>TRBJ2-6|NA|16|TRBV19|once
CASSPGGSAGANVLTF
TGTGCCAGTAGCCCCGGGGGAAGTGCAGGGGCCAACGTCCTGACTTTC
>TRBJ1-5|NA|12|TRBV27|NA
CASRMSNQPQHF
TGTGCCAGCAGGATGAGCAATCAGCCCCAGCATTTT
>TRBJ2-7|TRBD1|16|TRBV5-1|NA
CASSLQGDRPTYEQYF
TGCGCCAGCAGCTTACAGGGGGATAGGCCCACCTACGAGCAGTACTTC
>TRBJ2-1|NA|16|TRBV4-3|once
CASSQDSVRGYNEQFF
TGCGCCAGCAGCCAAGATAGTGTTAGGGGATACAATGAGCAGTTCTTC
>TRBJ2-1|NA|15|TRBV11-2|NA
CASNPGVGGYNEQFF
TGTGCCAGCAACCCGGGTGTGGGGGGCTACAATGAGCAGTTCTTC
>TRBJ1-2|NA|14|TRBV11-2|few
CASSLAGNDYGYTF
TGTGCCAGCAGCTTAGCAGGGAACGACTATGGCTACACCTTC
>TRBJ1-1|NA|14|TRBV7-8|few
CASSRQTTNTEAFF
TGTGCCAGCAGCCGACAGACGACGAACACTGAAGCTTTCTTT
>TRBJ2-2|TRBD1|18|TRBV11-2|NA
CASSSPAGTGGAIGELFF
TGTGCCAGCAGCTCCCCCGCCGGGACAGGGGGAGCGATCGGGGAGCTGTTTTTT
>TRBJ2-5|NA|16|TRBV5-1|NA
CASSLVLRDEGETQYF
TGCGCCAGCAGCTTGGTTCTTAGGGACGAAGGGGAGACCCAGTACTTC
>TRBJ1-6|TRBD1|14|TRBV7-9|NA
CASTVGTGESPLHF
TGTGCCAGTACCGTAGGGACAGGGGAATCACCCCTCCACTTT
>TRBJ2-7|NA|15|TRBV28|NA
CASSPSGPSSYEQYF
TGTGCCAGCAGTCCCTCGGGCCCGAGCTCCTACGAGCAGTACTTC
>TRBJ1-2|NA|15|TRBV9|NA
CASSVDVTATYGYTF
TGTGCCAGCAGCGTAGATGTGACAGCAACCTATGGCTACACCTTC
>TRBJ1-3|TRBD1|17|TRBV9|NA
CASSPRTGGVSGNTIYF
TGTGCCAGCAGCCCTAGGACAGGGGGCGTCTCTGGAAACACCATATATTTT
>TRBJ2-5|NA|14|TRBV2|NA
CASSERRYQETQYF
TGTGCCAGCAGTGAGCGAAGGTACCAAGAGACCCAGTACTTC
>TRBJ2-1|NA|15|TRBV4-2|NA
CASSLLKSAYNEQFF
TGTGCCAGCAGCCTTCTTAAGAGTGCCTACAATGAGCAGTTCTTC
>TRBJ1-5|NA|16|TRBV5-6|NA
CASSLAGGSLNQPQHF
TGTGCCAGCAGCTTGGCCGGTGGCAGCCTCAATCAGCCCCAGCATTTT
>TRBJ2-4|TRBD1|16|TRBV28|NA
CASSLYRGRVKNIQYF
TGTGCCAGCAGTTTATACAGGGGCAGGGTCAAAAACATTCAGTACTTC
>TRBJ1-3|NA|15|TRBV18|NA
CASSPSAYSGNTIYF
TGTGCCAGCTCACCTTCGGCTTATAGTGGAAACACCATATATTTT
>TRBJ2-7|NA|15|TRBV5-6|NA
CASSGGTDTSYEQYF
TGTGCCAGCAGCGGGGGGACAGACACCTCCTACGAGCAGTACTTC
>TRBJ2-7|TRBD1|17|TRBV15|NA
CATSRGPWGQGRDEQYF
TGTGCCACCAGCAGGGGCCCTTGGGGACAGGGGAGGGACGAGCAGTACTTC
>TRBJ1-1|NA|15|TRBV27|NA
CASSLQGHPGTEAFF
TGTGCCAGCAGTTTACAGGGACACCCGGGGACTGAAGCTTTCTTT
>TRBJ2-5|NA|15|TRBV5-5|NA
CASLRSGNSEETQYF
TGTGCCAGCCTCCGGTCAGGGAACTCAGAAGAGACCCAGTACTTC
>TRBJ1-2|NA|13|TRBV5-4|NA
CASSLEDITGYTF
TGTGCCAGCAGCTTGGAGGATATAACAGGCTACACCTTC
>TRBJ2-4|NA|15|TRBV4-1|NA
CASSPSPDKRNIQYF
TGCGCCAGCAGCCCTAGTCCGGACAAGCGAAACATTCAGTACTTC
>TRBJ1-1|NA|14|TRBV5-1|NA
CASSLAGTNTEAFF
TGCGCCAGCAGCTTGGCGGGGACGAACACTGAAGCTTTCTTT
>TRBJ1-1|NA|14|TRBV5-5|NA
CASSLDWGSRGSFF
TGTGCCAGCAGCTTGGACTGGGGGAGCCGCGGGTCTTTCTTT
>TRBJ2-2|TRBD2|17|TRBV2|few
CASSQTLAGGRTGELFF
TGTGCCAGCAGTCAAACCCTAGCGGGGGGGCGAACCGGGGAGCTGTTTTTT
>TRBJ1-6|TRBD1|15|TRBV11-1|NA
CASSPETGGGPPLHF
TGTGCCAGCAGCCCAGAGACAGGGGGAGGACCACCCCTCCACTTT
>TRBJ1-1|NA|13|TRBV4-3|NA
CASSQDRALPAFF
TGCGCCAGCAGCCAAGATCGGGCCCTACCAGCTTTCTTT
>TRBJ2-7|NA|15|TRBV2|NA
CASSGGFDSSYEQYF
TGTGCCAGCAGTGGGGGATTCGACAGCTCCTACGAGCAGTACTTC
>TRBJ2-7|TRBD1|16|TRBV14|NA
CASSPPNPRGPHEQYF
TGTGCCAGCAGCCCCCCTAACCCCAGGGGGCCCCACGAGCAGTACTTC
>TRBJ1-2|TRBD1|15|TRBV10-3|NA
CAISEPQGLDYGYTF
TGTGCCATCAGTGAGCCACAGGGGTTGGACTATGGCTACACCTTC
>TRBJ2-2|NA|15|TRBV11-2|NA
CASTKTGRNTGELFF
TGTGCCAGCACCAAAACAGGGAGAAACACCGGGGAGCTGTTTTTT
>TRBJ2-6|NA|15|TRBV5-5|NA
CASSLGPAGANVLTF
TGTGCCAGCAGCTTGGGCCCAGCTGGGGCCAACGTCCTGACTTTC
>TRBJ2-3|TRBD2|16|TRBV5-4|NA
CASSSGLAGVTDTQYF
TGTGCCAGCAGCTCGGGACTAGCGGGGGTGACAGATACGCAGTATTTT
>TRBJ2-5|TRBD2|15|TRBV4-3|NA
CASSLQLAGEETQYF
TGCGCCAGCAGCCTCCAATTAGCGGGGGAAGAGACCCAGTACTTC
>TRBJ1-1|NA|10|TRBV6-5|NA
CASWETRAFF
TGTGCCAGCTGGGAAACTAGAGCTTTCTTT